Given below is one TCR beta chain in context. Antigen specificity is unknown. This sample was taken from a study of blood T cells in healthy people across ages. As for the study in general: Template-switching capture recovered about one barcoded beta molecule per two T cells. General study findings and limits: Estimates based on one million T cells were treated as lower bounds. In older individuals, TCR beta diversity per million T cells was lower, falling roughly linearly with age.

Germline loops: CDR1 DFQATT, CDR2 SNEGSKA (reference sequence). The CDR3 is 13 residues long. Trimming pared 2 bases from V and 3 bases from J, leaving 8 bases between. A J-beta primer mix and a sample-barcoded 5' primer were used in a second PCR of about 7 to 12 cycles. TCRdb processed the 5' RACE reads anew with MiXCR; each CDR3 protein has one entry. The repertoire holds roughly 700,000 distinct CDR3 sequences, with approximately 25% as singletons. These same records also appear under a second study, on T cells of mothers and their children. From that paper: Per mother, over 9 million TCR beta CDR3 reads were obtained; per child, approximately 3.3 million.

V usage is TRBV20-1 and J usage is TRBJ1-5; D not resolved. The receptor's source is a boy aged 5-17 years in good health. The sample taken for sequencing was blood. The CDR3 reads CSARRENNQPQHF. The CDR3 DNA reads as TGCAGTGCTAGACGCGAAAACAATCAGCCCCAGCATTTT.